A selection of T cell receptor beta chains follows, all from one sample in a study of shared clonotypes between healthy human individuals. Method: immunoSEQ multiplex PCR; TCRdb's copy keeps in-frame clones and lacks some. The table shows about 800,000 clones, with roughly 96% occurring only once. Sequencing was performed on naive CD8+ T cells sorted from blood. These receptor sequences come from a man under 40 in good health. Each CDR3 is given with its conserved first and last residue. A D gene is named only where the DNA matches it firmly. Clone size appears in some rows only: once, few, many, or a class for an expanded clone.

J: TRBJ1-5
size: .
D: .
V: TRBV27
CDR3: CASSLGLNQPQHF
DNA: TGTGCCAGCAGTTTGGGTTTAAATCAGCCCCAGCATTTT

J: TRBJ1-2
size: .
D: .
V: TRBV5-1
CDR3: CASSPAGPNYGYTF
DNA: TGCGCCAGCAGCCCCGCGGGCCCTAACTATGGCTACACCTTC

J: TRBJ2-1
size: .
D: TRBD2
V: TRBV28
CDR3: CASSLSWTSGSYEQFF
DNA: TGTGCCAGCAGTTTATCGTGGACTAGCGGGAGTTATGAGCAGTTCTTC

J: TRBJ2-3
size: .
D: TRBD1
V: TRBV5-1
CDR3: CASSRDRGIADTQYF
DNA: TGCGCCAGCAGCCGGGACAGGGGAATCGCAGATACGCAGTATTTT

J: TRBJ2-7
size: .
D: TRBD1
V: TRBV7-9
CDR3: CASSSARGRSYEQYF
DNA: TGTGCCAGCAGCTCGGCGAGGGGGCGCAGCTACGAGCAGTACTTC

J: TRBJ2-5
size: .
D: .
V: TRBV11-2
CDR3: CASSLRIGQETQYF
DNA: TGTGCCAGCAGCTTACGTATAGGTCAAGAGACCCAGTACTTC

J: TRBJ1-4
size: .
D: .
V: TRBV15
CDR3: CATSIGESTNEKLFF
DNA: TGTGCCACCAGCATAGGGGAATCAACTAATGAAAAACTGTTTTTT

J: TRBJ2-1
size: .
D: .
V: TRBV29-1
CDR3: CSVEVDLNFEQFF
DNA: TGCAGCGTTGAAGTAGATTTGAACTTCGAGCAGTTCTTC

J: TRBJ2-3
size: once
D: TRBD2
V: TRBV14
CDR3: CASSQDLLAPDTQYF
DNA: TGTGCCAGCAGCCAAGATTTACTAGCGCCAGATACGCAGTATTTT

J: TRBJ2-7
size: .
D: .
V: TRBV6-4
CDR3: CARRPRTAVYEQYF
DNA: TGTGCCAGGAGACCCCGGACAGCGGTCTACGAGCAGTACTTC

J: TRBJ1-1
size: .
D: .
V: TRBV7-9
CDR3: CASSLENLNTEAFF
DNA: TGTGCCAGCAGCTTAGAGAATTTGAACACTGAAGCTTTCTTT

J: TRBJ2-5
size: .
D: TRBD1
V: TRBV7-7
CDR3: CASSTRTGGVETQYF
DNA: TGTGCTAGCAGCACCCGGACAGGGGGCGTCGAGACCCAGTACTTC

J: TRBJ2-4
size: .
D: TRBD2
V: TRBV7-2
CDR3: CASSPPTSGRYIQYF
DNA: TGTGCCAGCAGCCCCCCGACTAGCGGGAGATACATTCAGTACTTC

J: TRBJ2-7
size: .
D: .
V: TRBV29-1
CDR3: CSVERDAPYEQYF
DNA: TGCAGCGTTGAGAGGGATGCGCCCTACGAGCAGTACTTC

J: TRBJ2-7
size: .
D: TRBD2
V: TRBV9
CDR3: CASSVEASGIYEQYF
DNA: TGTGCCAGCAGCGTAGAGGCTAGCGGGATCTACGAGCAGTACTTC

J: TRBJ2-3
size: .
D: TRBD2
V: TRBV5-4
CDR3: CASSQRTSGVPDTQYF
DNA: TGTGCCAGCAGCCAAAGGACTAGCGGGGTGCCAGATACGCAGTATTTT

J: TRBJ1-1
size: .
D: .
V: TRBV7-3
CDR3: CASSLEGRGRGTEAFF
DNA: TGTGCCAGCAGCTTAGAAGGCAGGGGTCGGGGCACTGAAGCTTTCTTT

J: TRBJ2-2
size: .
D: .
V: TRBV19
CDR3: CASSIQGLGGELFF
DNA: TGTGCCAGTAGTATACAGGGGCTGGGCGGGGAGCTGTTTTTT

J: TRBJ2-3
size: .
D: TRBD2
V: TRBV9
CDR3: CASSVGTSGPNTQYF
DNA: TGTGCCAGCAGCGTAGGGACTAGCGGACCTAATACGCAGTATTTT

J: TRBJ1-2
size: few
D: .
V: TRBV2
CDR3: CASSAVRGEGYGYTF
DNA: TGTGCCAGCAGTGCCGTCAGGGGAGAAGGCTATGGCTACACCTTC

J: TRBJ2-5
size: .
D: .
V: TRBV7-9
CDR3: CASSLDQGEETQYF
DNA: TGTGCCAGCAGCTTAGATCAGGGAGAGGAGACCCAGTACTTC

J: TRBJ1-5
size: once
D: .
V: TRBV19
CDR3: CASSISPEMPQHF
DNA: TGTGCCAGTAGTATATCCCCGGAAATGCCCCAGCATTTT

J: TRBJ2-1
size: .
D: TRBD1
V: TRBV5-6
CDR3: CASSDGTGPYNEQFF
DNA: TGTGCCAGCAGCGATGGGACAGGGCCGTACAATGAGCAGTTCTTC

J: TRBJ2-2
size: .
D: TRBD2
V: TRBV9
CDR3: CASTAGGYTGELFF
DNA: TGTGCCAGCACAGCGGGAGGGTACACCGGGGAGCTGTTTTTT

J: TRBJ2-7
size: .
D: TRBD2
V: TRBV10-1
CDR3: CASSPEREGPYEQYF
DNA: TGCGCCAGCAGCCCTGAGCGGGAGGGCCCCTACGAGCAGTACTTC

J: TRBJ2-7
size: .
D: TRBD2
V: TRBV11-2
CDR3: CASSTGLAGYEQYF
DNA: TGTGCCAGCAGCACGGGACTAGCGGGTTACGAGCAGTACTTC

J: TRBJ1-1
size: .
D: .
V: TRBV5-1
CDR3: CASSPRQMNTEAFF
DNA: TGCGCCAGCAGTCCTCGGCAGATGAACACTGAAGCTTTCTTT

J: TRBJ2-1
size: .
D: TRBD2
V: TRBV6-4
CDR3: CATSGLAGRYEQFF
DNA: TGTGCCACCAGTGGCCTAGCGGGACGATATGAGCAGTTCTTC

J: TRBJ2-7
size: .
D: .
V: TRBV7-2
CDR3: CASSLVDGGSYEQYF
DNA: TGTGCCAGCAGCTTAGTGGACGGGGGAAGCTACGAGCAGTACTTC

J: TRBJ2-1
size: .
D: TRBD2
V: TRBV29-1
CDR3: CSVGTSGPYNEQFF
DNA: TGCAGCGTTGGGACTAGCGGACCATACAATGAGCAGTTCTTC

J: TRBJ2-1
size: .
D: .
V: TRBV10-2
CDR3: CASSESPGRPQFF
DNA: TGCGCCAGCAGTGAGTCACCTGGAAGACCGCAGTTCTTC

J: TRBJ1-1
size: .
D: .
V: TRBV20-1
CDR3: CSASTYTEAFF
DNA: TGCAGTGCTTCCACCTACACTGAAGCTTTCTTT

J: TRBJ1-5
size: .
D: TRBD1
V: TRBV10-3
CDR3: CAISESRQGGQPQHF
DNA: TGTGCCATCAGTGAGAGTCGACAGGGCGGACAGCCCCAGCATTTT

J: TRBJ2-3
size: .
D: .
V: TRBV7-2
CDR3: CASSRPTTGTDTQYF
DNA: TGTGCCAGCAGCCGCCCTACCACGGGCACAGATACGCAGTATTTT

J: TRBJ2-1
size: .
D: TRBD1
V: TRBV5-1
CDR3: CAVGTGAYNEQFF
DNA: TGCGCCGTCGGGACAGGGGCTTACAATGAGCAGTTCTTC

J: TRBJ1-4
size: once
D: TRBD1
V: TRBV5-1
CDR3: CASSLEGGRGKKLFF
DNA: TGCGCCAGCAGCTTGGAAGGGGGCCGCGGAAAAAAACTGTTTTTT

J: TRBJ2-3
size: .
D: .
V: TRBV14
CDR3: CASNQWGRLATDTQYF
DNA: TGTGCCAGTAACCAATGGGGAAGGCTAGCGACAGATACGCAGTATTTT

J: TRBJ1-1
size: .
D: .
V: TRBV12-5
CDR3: CASGFRRTEAFF
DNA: TGTGCTAGTGGTTTTCGCAGGACTGAAGCTTTCTTT

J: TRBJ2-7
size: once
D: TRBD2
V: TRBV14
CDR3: CASSAIVLAPGRYEQYF
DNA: TGTGCCAGCAGCGCAATCGTACTAGCGCCAGGGAGATACGAGCAGTACTTC

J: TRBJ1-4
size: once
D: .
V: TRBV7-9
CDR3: CASSSSTAFEKLFF
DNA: TGTGCCAGCAGCTCTTCAACGGCCTTTGAAAAACTGTTTTTT